A selection of T cell receptor beta chains follows, all from one sample in a study of molecular identifiers for immune sequencing clone quantification. A single record per CDR3 protein comes from TCRdb applying MiXCR to the PCR reads. Of about 500,000 distinct CDR3 sequences in the sample, over 20% were seen once. The material sequenced was naive CD8+ T cells from blood, with Jurkat cell RNA spiked in. Every receptor here comes from a human donor in good health. Some libraries in this study had Jurkat cell RNA spiked in. Each CDR3 is given with its conserved first and last residue. A D gene is named only where the DNA matches it firmly. The size of a clone is reported for some rows only, either as once, few or many, or as a class for expanded clones.

V gene	J gene	D gene	clone size	CDR3 DNA	CDR3 protein
TRBV30	TRBJ1-2	.	.	TGTGCCTGGAGTCCGGCCGGGACTAACTATGGCTACACCTTC	CAWSPAGTNYGYTF
TRBV7-9	TRBJ2-7	TRBD2	.	TGTGCCAGCAGACAGACACGGGACTACTCCTACGAGCAGTACTTC	CASRQTRDYSYEQYF
TRBV6-1	TRBJ1-5	TRBD1	.	TGTGCCAGCAGTGAAGAGACAGGGTCCAATCAGCCCCAGCATTTT	CASSEETGSNQPQHF
TRBV4-1	TRBJ2-1	.	.	TGCGCCAGCAGCCAAGAACACCGGGACTTATACAATGAGCAGTTCTTC	CASSQEHRDLYNEQFF
TRBV5-5	TRBJ2-5	TRBD2	few	TGTGCCAGCAGCCCGGGAGGAAGGGTTATCAAGGAGACCCAGTACTTC	CASSPGGRVIKETQYF
TRBV12-3/TRBV12-4	TRBJ2-1	.	many	TGTGCCAGCAGTTTAGTCGAAGCTGTGGAGCAGTTCTTC	CASSLVEAVEQFF
TRBV11-2	TRBJ2-7	.	few	TGTGCCAGCAGCCCGCCGGGCCCCGATCCCCTCGAGCAGTACTTC	CASSPPGPDPLEQYF
TRBV20-1	TRBJ2-5	TRBD2	.	TGCAGTGCAACGACTAGCGGGGAAGAGACCCAGTACTTC	CSATTSGEETQYF
TRBV2	TRBJ2-7	.	many	TGTGCCAGCAGTGCCGGGGCGCCTGTCCACGAGCAGTACTTC	CASSAGAPVHEQYF
TRBV28	TRBJ1-1	.	many	TGTGCCAGCAGTTCTAGCCAGTCAGGGTACACTGAAGCTTTCTTT	CASSSSQSGYTEAFF
TRBV13	TRBJ2-2	TRBD1	.	TGTGCCAGCAGCTTCGACAGGGGGCAAGAAACCGGGGAGCTGTTTTTT	CASSFDRGQETGELFF
TRBV27	TRBJ1-1	TRBD1	.	TGTGCCAGCAGTAGTAGGACGGGACAGGGGGCGAGGAGCACTGAAGCTTTCTTT	CASSSRTGQGARSTEAFF
TRBV27	TRBJ2-7	.	few	TGTGCCAGCAGTCTTTCTGAATACTACGAGCAGTACTTC	CASSLSEYYEQYF
TRBV4-1	TRBJ2-7	TRBD2	.	TGCGCCAGCAGCCAAGAGCCTAGCGGGAGGAACTCCTACGAGCAGTACTTC	CASSQEPSGRNSYEQYF
TRBV29-1	TRBJ1-5	TRBD1	.	TGCAGCGCCTCGGAGGGACAGGAGCCCCAGCATTTT	CSASEGQEPQHF
TRBV7-2	TRBJ2-7	TRBD1	.	TGTGCCAGCAGTTTGGACTTCGGGACAGGACCCTACGAGCAGTACTTC	CASSLDFGTGPYEQYF
TRBV19	TRBJ2-6	.	many	TGTGCCAGTAGTTTATTGGCTCACGGGGCCAACGTCCTGACTTTC	CASSLLAHGANVLTF
TRBV13	TRBJ2-2	.	.	TGTGCCAGCAGCTCCAACTCAGAACACGGGGAGCAGTTTTTT	CASSSNSEHGEQFF
TRBV4-3	TRBJ2-7	TRBD2	few	TGCGCCAGCAGCCAAGACCAGACGGGACTAGCGGCCTACGAGCAGTACTTC	CASSQDQTGLAAYEQYF
TRBV2	TRBJ2-1	.	.	TGTGCCAGTAGGGGTGATAGCTCCTACAATCAGCAGTTCTTC	CASRGDSSYNQQFF
TRBV3-1	TRBJ1-5	.	.	TGTGCCAGCAGCCAAGACACCGGGGTCGATCAGCCCCAGCATTTT	CASSQDTGVDQPQHF
TRBV6-6	TRBJ2-7	.	many	TGTGCCAGCAGTTCTACGGACCTTAACAGGGAGGGGTTCTACGAGCAGTACTTC	CASSSTDLNREGFYEQYF
TRBV27	TRBJ1-5	.	many	TGTGCCAGCAGTTTCTTGGCAAATAGCAATCAGCCCCAGCATTTT	CASSFLANSNQPQHF
TRBV3-1	TRBJ1-5	.	.	TGTGCCAGCAGCCAAGATCTGTCTAAGAATCAGCCCCAGCATTTT	CASSQDLSKNQPQHF
TRBV27	TRBJ2-3	.	many	TGTGCCAGCAGAAGTAACGTGGATACGCAGTATTTT	CASRSNVDTQYF
TRBV7-9	TRBJ2-3	.	.	TGTGCCAGCAGCAGGCCGGTGGCGTTTACTAGCACAGATACGCAGTATTTT	CASSRPVAFTSTDTQYF
TRBV11-2	TRBJ2-1	TRBD2	few	TGTGCCAGCAGCTTCATCCCCGGACTAGCGGGAGTAGGCTCCTACAATGAGCAGTTCTTC	CASSFIPGLAGVGSYNEQFF
TRBV7-9	TRBJ2-5	.	few	TGTGCCAGCAGCTTAATGCTACGAGAGACCCAGTACTTC	CASSLMLRETQYF
TRBV12-3/TRBV12-4	TRBJ1-6	.	few	TGTGCCAGCAGTCCGGACGGGCCCCGGGAGGCCCTCCACTTT	CASSPDGPREALHF
TRBV3-1	TRBJ2-1	.	.	TGTGCCAGCAGCCAATTTCTGCCCAGGTCCCACAATGAGCAGTTCTTC	CASSQFLPRSHNEQFF
TRBV12-3/TRBV12-4	TRBJ2-4	.	.	TGTGCCAGCAGTTTGTCGCGGGTTTTAGAAAACATTCAGTACTTC	CASSLSRVLENIQYF
TRBV5-1	TRBJ2-7	.	many	TGCGCCAGCAGCGAGACAGGTCCCTACGAGCAGTACTTC	CASSETGPYEQYF
TRBV5-1	TRBJ2-2	TRBD1	many	TGCGCCAGCAGCGGAGAGGGACAGGGGGCGATCTCTAACACCGGGGAGCTGTTTTTT	CASSGEGQGAISNTGELFF
TRBV20-1	TRBJ1-5	.	.	TGCAGTGCTCAGACAGCCGTGAGTGGTCAGCCCCAGCATTTT	CSAQTAVSGQPQHF
TRBV4-2	TRBJ1-4	TRBD1	many	TGTGCCAGCAGCCAAGAGACAGGGGTAGGGCTCGAAAAACTGTTTTTT	CASSQETGVGLEKLFF
TRBV28	TRBJ2-7	.	few	TGTGCCAGCAGTTTGTGGGGGCGGGATTACGAGCAGTACTTC	CASSLWGRDYEQYF
TRBV7-9	TRBJ1-5	.	many	TGTGCCAGCAGCTTCGACTCAGCGAGACAGCCCCAGCATTTT	CASSFDSARQPQHF
TRBV13	TRBJ2-7	TRBD2	many	TGTGCCAGCAGCTTCGCTAGCGGAGCCTACGAGCAGTACTTC	CASSFASGAYEQYF
TRBV19	TRBJ2-3	.	.	TGTGCCAGTAGTACGGCAGGGACCAACACAGATACGCAGTATTTT	CASSTAGTNTDTQYF
TRBV4-1	TRBJ2-5	.	many	TGCGCCAGCAGCAGGACCAAAGAGACCCAGTACTTC	CASSRTKETQYF
TRBV4-3	TRBJ2-3	.	few	TGCGCCAGCAGCCATTCGGTAGATTCGGGCACAGATACGCAGTATTTT	CASSHSVDSGTDTQYF
TRBV12-3/TRBV12-4	TRBJ1-5	TRBD1	many	TGTGCCAGCAGTTTACATTCCGTAGGGGGCTCTCGTAGTCAGCCCCAGCATTTT	CASSLHSVGGSRSQPQHF
TRBV9	TRBJ2-2	.	.	TGTGCCAGGAGCGTACTGTTAGAGGACACCGGGGAGCTGTTTTTT	CARSVLLEDTGELFF
TRBV19	TRBJ2-4	.	few	TGTGCCAGTAGTTCACACCCGGACAACAACTTTGAAAACATTCAGTACTTC	CASSSHPDNNFENIQYF
TRBV9	TRBJ1-4	.	many	TGTGCCAGCAGCTGGCGTGGGGGTCCTAATGAAAAACTGTTTTTT	CASSWRGGPNEKLFF
TRBV20-1	TRBJ2-7	.	few	TGCAGTGCCAGCCCCGGAGGTAGCTACGAGCAGTACTTC	CSASPGGSYEQYF
TRBV4-3	TRBJ2-3	.	many	TGCGCCAGCAGCCAGAATTGGGAGTGGGCGCAGTATTTT	CASSQNWEWAQYF
TRBV9	TRBJ2-2	TRBD1	.	TGTGCCAGCGGACAGGGCGACACCGGGGAGCTGTTTTTT	CASGQGDTGELFF
TRBV7-9	TRBJ2-5	.	many	TGTGCCAGCAGCTCCGACCAACACAGGCGCCCGACCCAGTACTTC	CASSSDQHRRPTQYF
TRBV27	TRBJ2-2	.	once	TGTGCCAGCAGCTTTTCTCCGAGAGCTAACACCGGGGAGCTGTTTTTT	CASSFSPRANTGELFF